Below, one TCR beta chain is given with its context. The V and J ends lost 1 base and 0 bases respectively, with 9 bases between them. The CDR3 runs to 15 residues. CDR1 is SGHDT, CDR2 YYEEEE, per germline. These data originate in a study of cytomegalovirus exposure and HLA in healthy donors. The PCR made use of 60 Vbeta and 13 Jbeta primers. Assay used: immunoSEQ multiplex PCR; TCRdb lists only in-frame clones, some missing. The sample comprises 200,000 to 250,000 clones, roughly 88% of which are singletons, and 0.71% rests with the top ten. The sample consisted of PBMCs. This sequence originates from a boy between 2 and 10 years old in good health and CMV-seronegative. V usage is TRBV5-6 and J usage is TRBJ2-3, with D maybe TRBD1 (5 bases). The CDR3 is CASSLTGQSTDTQYF. The CDR3 DNA reads TGTGCCAGCAGCTTGACAGGACAAAGCACAGATACGCAGTATTTT.